This T cell receptor beta chain appears in the sequencing data of a study of blood T cell repertoires in COVID-19. About the study: Some COVID-19 samples were acute and others convalescent; all came from the United States, Italy and Spain. Nucleic acid was either cDNA or gDNA, and it came from T cells, B-cell-depleted T cells, or PBMCs.

Source study methods: Amplification of reference gene primers was used by the study to estimate nucleated cell counts. Assay: immunoSEQ multiplex PCR; the TCRdb copy retains only in-frame clones and omits some. V and J calls and clone size come straight from that table; D and trimming were deduced from the DNA. The top ten hold 14% to 15% of the sample, which has around 33,000 clones, about 75% seen once. This clone was seen only a few times. This sequence originates from an elderly man with active or convalescent COVID-19. The sample consisted of peripheral blood.

The CDR3: CASSRTGHNYGYTF. As DNA, the CDR3 is TGTGCCAGCAGCCGGACAGGGCATAACTATGGCTACACCTTC. V gene TRBV6-5 combines with J gene TRBJ1-2, with 8 bases fitting TRBD1. Germline V gives CDR1 MNHEY, CDR2 SVGAGI. The CDR3 sequence is 14 residues long. J gave up 1 base and V 6 bases, and 4 bases lay outside the gene matches.